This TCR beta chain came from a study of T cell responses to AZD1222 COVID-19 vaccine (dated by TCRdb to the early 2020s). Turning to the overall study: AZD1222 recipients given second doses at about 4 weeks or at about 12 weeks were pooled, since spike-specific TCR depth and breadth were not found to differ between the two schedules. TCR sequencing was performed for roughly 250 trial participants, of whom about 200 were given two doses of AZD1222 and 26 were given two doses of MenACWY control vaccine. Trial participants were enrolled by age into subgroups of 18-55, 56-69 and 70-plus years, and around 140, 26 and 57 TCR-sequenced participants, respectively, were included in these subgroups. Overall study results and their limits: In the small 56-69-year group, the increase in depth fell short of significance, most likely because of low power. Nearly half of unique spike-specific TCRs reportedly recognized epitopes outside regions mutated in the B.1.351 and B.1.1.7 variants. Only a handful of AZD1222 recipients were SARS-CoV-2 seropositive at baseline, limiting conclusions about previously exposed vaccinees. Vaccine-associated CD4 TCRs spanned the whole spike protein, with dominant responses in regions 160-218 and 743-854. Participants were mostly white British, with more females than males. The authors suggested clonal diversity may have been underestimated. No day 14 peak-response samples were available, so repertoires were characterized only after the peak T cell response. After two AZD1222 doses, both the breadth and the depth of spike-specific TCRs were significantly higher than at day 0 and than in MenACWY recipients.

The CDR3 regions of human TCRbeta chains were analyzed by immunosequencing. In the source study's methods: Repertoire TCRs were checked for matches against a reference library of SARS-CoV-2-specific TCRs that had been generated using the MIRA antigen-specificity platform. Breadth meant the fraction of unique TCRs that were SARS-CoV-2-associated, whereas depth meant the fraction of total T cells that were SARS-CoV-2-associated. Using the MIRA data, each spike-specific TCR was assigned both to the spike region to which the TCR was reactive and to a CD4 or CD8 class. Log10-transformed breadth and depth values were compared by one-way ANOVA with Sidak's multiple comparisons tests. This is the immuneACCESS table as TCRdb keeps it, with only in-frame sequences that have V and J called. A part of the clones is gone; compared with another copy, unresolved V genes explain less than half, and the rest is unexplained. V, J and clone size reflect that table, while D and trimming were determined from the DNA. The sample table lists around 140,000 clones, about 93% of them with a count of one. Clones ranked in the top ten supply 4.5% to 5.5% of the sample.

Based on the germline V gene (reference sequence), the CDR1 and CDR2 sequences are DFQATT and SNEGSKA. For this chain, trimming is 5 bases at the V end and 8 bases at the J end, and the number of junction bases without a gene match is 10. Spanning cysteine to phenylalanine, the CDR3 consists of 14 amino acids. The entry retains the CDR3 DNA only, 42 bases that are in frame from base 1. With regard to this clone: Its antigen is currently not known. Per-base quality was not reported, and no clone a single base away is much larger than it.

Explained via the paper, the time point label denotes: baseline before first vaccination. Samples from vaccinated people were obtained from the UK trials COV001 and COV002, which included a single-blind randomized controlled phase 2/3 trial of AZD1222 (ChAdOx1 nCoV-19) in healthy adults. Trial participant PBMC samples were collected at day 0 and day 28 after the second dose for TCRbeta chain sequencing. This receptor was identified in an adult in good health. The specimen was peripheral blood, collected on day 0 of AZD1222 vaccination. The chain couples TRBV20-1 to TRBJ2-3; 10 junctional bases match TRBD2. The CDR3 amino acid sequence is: CSARGLAATITQYF. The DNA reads TGCAGTGCTCGTGGACTAGCGGCGACGATTACGCAGTATTTT.